This passage covers 4 T cell receptor beta chains from one sample sequenced in a study of T cell responses to AZD1222 COVID-19 vaccine. Sequencing was performed with immunoSEQ multiplex PCR; in TCRdb, only in-frame clones are kept and a portion is missing. The profile shows about 140,000 clones, roughly 82% of them singletons. The starting material was peripheral blood, obtained on day 0 of AZD1222 vaccination. These receptor sequences come from an adult in good health.

The chain recombines TRBV6-5 with TRBJ2-7; possibly TRBD2 for D (7 bases). Trimming removed 6 bases at V and 7 bases at J, with 16 bases between. Germline V gives CDR1 MNHEY, CDR2 SVGAGI. There are 13 residues in the CDR3. The CDR3 bases are TGTGCCAGCAGAGCGGCGGGGGCTGAAGAGCAGTACTTC. It is translated as CASRAAGAEEQYF.

The chain links TRBV24-1 to TRBJ2-3, with D perhaps matching TRBD2 (5 bases). CDR1 KGHDR and CDR2 SFDVKD come from the germline V gene. The length of the CDR3 is 17 residues. The ends were cut back, 2 bases at V and 5 bases at J, with 19 bases in the middle. In nucleotides, the CDR3 is TGTGCCACCAGTGATTCCTCGACTACCATGCCTAGAGATACGCAGTATTTT. Amino acids: CATSDSSTTMPRDTQYF.

This clone was detected only a few times. The chain links TRBV18 to TRBJ1-2; D is ambiguous. Per germline, CDR1 KGHSH and CDR2 LQKENI. The CDR3 has 13 residues. The germline V and J ends were trimmed by 3 bases and 5 bases, with 10 bases remaining between them. The DNA for the CDR3 is TGTGCCAGCTCACCGGAACAGACTTATGGCTACACCTTC. It encodes CASSPEQTYGYTF. The entire variable domain, with the rest obtained from reference TRBV18 and TRBJ1-2, is as follows: NAGVMQNPRHLVRRRGQEARLRCSPMKGHSHVYWYRQLPEEGLKFMVYLQKENIIDESGMPKERFSAEFPKEGPSILRIQQVVRGDSAAYFCASSPEQTYGYTFGSGTRLTVV.

This clone was observed a single time. The V gene is TRBV19, the J gene TRBJ2-6; D possibly uses TRBD1 or TRBD2 (5 bases each). The CDR3 extends over 15 amino acids. Germline assignment: CDR1 LNHDA and CDR2 SQIVND (reference sequence). Trimming removed 5 bases from V and 2 bases from J, with 10 bases in between. The CDR3 DNA follows: TGTGCCAGTAGTCGCAGGGAGCCTGGGGCCAACGTCCTGACTTTC. This encodes CASSRREPGANVLTF.